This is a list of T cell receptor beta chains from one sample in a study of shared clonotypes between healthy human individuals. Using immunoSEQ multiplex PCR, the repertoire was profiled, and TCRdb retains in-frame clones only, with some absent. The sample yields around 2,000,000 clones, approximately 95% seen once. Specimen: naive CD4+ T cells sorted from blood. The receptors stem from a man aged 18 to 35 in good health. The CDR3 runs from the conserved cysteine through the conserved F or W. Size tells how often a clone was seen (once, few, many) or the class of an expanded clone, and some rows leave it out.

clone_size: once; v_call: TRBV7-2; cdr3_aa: CASSLARTLTAGGYTF
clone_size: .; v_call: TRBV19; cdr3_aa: CASSTLSSGNQPQHF
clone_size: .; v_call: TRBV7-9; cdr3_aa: CASSRDGANYEQYF
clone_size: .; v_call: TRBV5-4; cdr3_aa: CASSFDRVPPLYF
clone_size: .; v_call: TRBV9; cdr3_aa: CASSPPNYGYTF
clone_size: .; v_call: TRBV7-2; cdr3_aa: CASSLISDTLQYF
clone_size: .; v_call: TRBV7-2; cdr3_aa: CASSPTSYEQYF
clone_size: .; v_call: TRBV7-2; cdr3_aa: CASSKAPTVNYGYTF
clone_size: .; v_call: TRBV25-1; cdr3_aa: CASREQGALSETQYF
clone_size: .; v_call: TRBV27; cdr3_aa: CASSLNSLLITGWETQYF
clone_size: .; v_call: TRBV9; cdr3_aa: CASSGGVGGRPYSGANVLTF
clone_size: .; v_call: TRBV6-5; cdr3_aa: CASTKGPRAPLHF
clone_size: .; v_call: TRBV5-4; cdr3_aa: CASSMLAGGAGELFF
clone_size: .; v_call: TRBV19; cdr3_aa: CASSIWGREQYF
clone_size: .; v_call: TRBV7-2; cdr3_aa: CASSLSLSVSRVEQYF
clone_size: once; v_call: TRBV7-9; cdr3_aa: CASSPSADTQYF
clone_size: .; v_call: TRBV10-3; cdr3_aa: CAIGKDSNSNQPQHF
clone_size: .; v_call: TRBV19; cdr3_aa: CASIALDRPYEQYF
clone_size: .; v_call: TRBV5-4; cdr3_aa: CASSLRDSFKTQYF
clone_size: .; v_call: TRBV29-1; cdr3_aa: CSVSTSTYNEQFF
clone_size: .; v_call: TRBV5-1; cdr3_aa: CASSSRLAGNTGELFF
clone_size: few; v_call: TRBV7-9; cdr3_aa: CASSWGLNTEAFF
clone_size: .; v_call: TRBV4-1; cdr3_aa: CASSRTRDSNQPQHF
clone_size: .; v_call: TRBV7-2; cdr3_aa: CASSSERGYSYEQYF
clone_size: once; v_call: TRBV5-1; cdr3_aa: CASSRGDTRSGNTIYF
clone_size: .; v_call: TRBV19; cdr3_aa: CASSTQGANTEAFF